This T cell receptor (beta chain) was observed in a study of regulatory T cells in long-lasting Graves disease. CDR1 is SGHRS and CDR2 is YFSETQ in the germline V gene. The CDR3 has 14 amino acids. After removal of 7 bases from V and 1 base from J, the junction contained 7 bases not matched to a gene. The TCR beta library used iRepertoire HTBI primers with Arm-PCR amplification of CDR3. TCRdb independently ran MiXCR on the multiplex PCR reads; one entry per CDR3 protein. Of hundreds of thousands of distinct CDR3 sequences in the sample, about 15% were seen once. This clonotype was seen a handful of times. The antigen remains undetermined. Study-wide results and caveats: Persistent patients had a count of shared public clonotypes (roughly 2,500) that exceeded that of new patients (about 870).

The time point here: newly diagnosed GD, antithyroid drugs for less than 3 months. With RNA extracted from PBMCs as input, the TCR library was made. The same data also contributed to another study, on T cells in Graves' hyperthyroidism and ophthalmopathy. That paper adds: The hyperthyroidism was newly diagnosed and had lasted under 2 months; the patients were aged 18 to 65. Most clonotypes expanded in the thyroid (above 0.001) were also present in blood. From stable hyperthyroidism, ophthalmopathy was set apart by a 13 V-J model.

The genes are TRBV5-1 and TRBJ1-1, with 7 bases lining up with TRBD1. The receptor was derived from a woman aged 25 to 39 with Graves disease. Sequencing was performed on peripheral blood mononuclear cells (PBMCs), taken at new diagnosis, from a patient treated with antithyroid drugs. CDR3 in amino acids: CASEEGGWNTEAFF. The DNA of the CDR3 is TGCGCCAGCGAGGAAGGGGGCTGGAACACTGAAGCTTTCTTT. Looking up the rest from reference TRBV5-1 and TRBJ1-1 gives the full variable domain: KAGVTQTPRYLIKTRGQQVTLSCSPISGHRSVSWYQQTPGQGLQFLFEYFSETQRNKGNFPGRFSGRQFSNSRSEMNVSTLELGDSALYLCASEEGGWNTEAFFGQGTRLTVV.